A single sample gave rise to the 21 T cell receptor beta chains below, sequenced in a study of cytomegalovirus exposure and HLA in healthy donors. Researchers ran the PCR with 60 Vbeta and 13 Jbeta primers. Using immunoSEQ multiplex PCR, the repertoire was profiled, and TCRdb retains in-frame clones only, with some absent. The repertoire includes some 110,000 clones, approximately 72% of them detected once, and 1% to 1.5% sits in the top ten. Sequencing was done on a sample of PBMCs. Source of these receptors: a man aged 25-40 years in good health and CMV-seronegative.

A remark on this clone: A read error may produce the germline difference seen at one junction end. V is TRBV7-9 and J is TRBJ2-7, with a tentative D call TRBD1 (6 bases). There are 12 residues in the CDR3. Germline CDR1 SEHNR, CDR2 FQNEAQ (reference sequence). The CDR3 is CSSSSLGGEQYF. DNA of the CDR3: TGTTCCAGCAGCTCGCTAGGGGGCGAGCAGTACTTC. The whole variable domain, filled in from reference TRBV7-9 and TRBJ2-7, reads DTGVSQNPRHKITKRGQNVTFRCDPISEHNRLYWYRQTLGQGPEFLTYFQNEAQLEKSRLLSDRFSAERPKGSFSTLEIQRTEQGDSAMYLCSSSSLGGEQYFGPGTRLTVT.

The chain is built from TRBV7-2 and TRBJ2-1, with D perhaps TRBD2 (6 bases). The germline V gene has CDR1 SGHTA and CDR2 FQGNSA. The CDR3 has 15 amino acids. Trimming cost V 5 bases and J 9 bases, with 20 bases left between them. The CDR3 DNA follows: TGTGCCAGCAGCCTACCACTGACTAGATATGGTGAGCAGTTCTTC. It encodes CASSLPLTRYGEQFF.

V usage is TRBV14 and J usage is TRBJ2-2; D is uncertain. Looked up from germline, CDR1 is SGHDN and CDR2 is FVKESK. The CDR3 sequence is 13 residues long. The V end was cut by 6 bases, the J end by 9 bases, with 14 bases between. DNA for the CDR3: TGTGCCAGCAGGCCCAGCTCTAGTCGGGAGCTGTTTTTT. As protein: CASRPSSSRELFF.

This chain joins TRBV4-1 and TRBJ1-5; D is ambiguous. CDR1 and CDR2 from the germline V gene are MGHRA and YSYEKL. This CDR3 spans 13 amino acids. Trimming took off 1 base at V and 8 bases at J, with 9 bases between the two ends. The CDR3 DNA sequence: TGCGCCAGCAGCCAAGTTTTGAGTGAGCCCCAGCATTTT. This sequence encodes CASSQVLSEPQHF.

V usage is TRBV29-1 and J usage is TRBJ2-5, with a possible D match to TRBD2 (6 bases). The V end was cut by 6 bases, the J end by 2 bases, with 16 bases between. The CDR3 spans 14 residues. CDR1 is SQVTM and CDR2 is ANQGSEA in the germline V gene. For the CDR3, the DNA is TGCAGCGTGGGGCCAGCGGGCAATCAAGAGACCCAGTACTTC. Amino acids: CSVGPAGNQETQYF.

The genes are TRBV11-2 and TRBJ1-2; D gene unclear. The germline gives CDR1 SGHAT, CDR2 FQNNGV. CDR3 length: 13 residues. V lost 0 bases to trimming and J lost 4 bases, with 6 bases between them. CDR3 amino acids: CASSLDRSYGYTF. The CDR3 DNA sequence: TGTGCCAGCAGCTTAGACAGAAGCTATGGCTACACCTTC.

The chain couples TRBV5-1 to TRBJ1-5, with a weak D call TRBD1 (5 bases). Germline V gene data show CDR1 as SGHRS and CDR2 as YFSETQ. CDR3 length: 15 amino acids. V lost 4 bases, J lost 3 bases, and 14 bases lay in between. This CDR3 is CASSLLGQLNQPQHF. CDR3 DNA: TGCGCCAGCAGCCTCCTTGGACAACTCAATCAGCCCCAGCATTTT. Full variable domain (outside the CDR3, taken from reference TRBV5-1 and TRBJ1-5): KAGVTQTPRYLIKTRGQQVTLSCSPISGHRSVSWYQQTPGQGLQFLFEYFSETQRNKGNFPGRFSGRQFSNSRSEMNVSTLELGDSALYLCASSLLGQLNQPQHFGDGTRLSIL.

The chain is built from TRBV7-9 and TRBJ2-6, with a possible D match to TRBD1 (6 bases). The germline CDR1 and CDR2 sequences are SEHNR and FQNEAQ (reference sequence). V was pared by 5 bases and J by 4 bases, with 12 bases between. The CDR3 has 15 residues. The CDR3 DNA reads TGTGCCAGCAGCCACGGACAGTCCGGGGCCAACGTCCTGACTTTC. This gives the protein CASSHGQSGANVLTF.

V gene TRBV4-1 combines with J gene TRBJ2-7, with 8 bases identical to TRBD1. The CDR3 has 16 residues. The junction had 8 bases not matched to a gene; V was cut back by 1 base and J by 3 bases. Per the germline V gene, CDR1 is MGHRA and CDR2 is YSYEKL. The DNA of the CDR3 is TGCGCCAGCAGCCAAGTTGGGCAGGGGGCGGACTACGAGCAGTACTTC. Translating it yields CASSQVGQGADYEQYF.

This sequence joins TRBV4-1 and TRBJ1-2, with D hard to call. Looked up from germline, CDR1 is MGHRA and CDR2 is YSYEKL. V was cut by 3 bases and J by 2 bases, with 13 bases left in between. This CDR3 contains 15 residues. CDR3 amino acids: CASSHPTRGNYGYTF. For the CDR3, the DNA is TGCGCCAGCAGCCACCCGACCAGAGGGAACTATGGCTACACCTTC.

The CDR3 is CSVGPRDRGSYEQYF. The CDR3 DNA follows: TGCAGCGTGGGTCCCCGGGACAGGGGGTCCTACGAGCAGTACTTC. This sequence joins TRBV29-1 and TRBJ2-7, with 11 nucleotides matching TRBD1. V shed 6 bases, J shed 1 base, and the junction held 8 bases outside the gene matches. Germline V CDR1 and CDR2: SQVTM, ANQGSEA. The CDR3 is 15 residues long.

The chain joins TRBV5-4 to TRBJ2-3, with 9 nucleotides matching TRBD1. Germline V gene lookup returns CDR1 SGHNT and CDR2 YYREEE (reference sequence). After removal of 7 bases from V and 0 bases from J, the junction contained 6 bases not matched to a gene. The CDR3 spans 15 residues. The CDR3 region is CASHSGTGSTDTQYF. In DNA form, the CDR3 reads TGTGCCAGCCACTCCGGGACAGGGAGCACAGATACGCAGTATTTT. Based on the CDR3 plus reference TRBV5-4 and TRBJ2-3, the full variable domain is ETGVTQSPTHLIKTRGQQVTLRCSSQSGHNTVSWYQQALGQGPQFIFQYYREEENGRGNFPPRFSGLQFPNYSSELNVNALELDDSALYLCASHSGTGSTDTQYFGPGTRLTVL.

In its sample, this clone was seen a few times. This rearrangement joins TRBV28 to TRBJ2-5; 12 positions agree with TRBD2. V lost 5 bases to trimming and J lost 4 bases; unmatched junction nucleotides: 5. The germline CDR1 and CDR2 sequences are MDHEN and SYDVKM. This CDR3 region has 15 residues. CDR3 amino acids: CASSDLAGGGETQYF. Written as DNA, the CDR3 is TGTGCCAGCAGTGACCTAGCGGGAGGGGGAGAGACCCAGTACTTC.

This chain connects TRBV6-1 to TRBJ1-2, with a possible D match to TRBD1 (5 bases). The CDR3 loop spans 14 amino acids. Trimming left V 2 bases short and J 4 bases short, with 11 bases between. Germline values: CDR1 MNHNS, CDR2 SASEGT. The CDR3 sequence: CASSENQGSYGYTF. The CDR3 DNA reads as TGTGCCAGCAGTGAAAATCAGGGATCCTATGGCTACACCTTC.

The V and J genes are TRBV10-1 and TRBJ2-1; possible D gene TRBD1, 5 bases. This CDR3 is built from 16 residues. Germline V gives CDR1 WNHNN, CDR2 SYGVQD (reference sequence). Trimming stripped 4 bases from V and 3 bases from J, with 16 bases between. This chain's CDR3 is CASSGRRGQNYNEQFF. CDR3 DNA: TGCGCCAGCAGTGGCCGACGAGGACAAAACTACAATGAGCAGTTCTTC.

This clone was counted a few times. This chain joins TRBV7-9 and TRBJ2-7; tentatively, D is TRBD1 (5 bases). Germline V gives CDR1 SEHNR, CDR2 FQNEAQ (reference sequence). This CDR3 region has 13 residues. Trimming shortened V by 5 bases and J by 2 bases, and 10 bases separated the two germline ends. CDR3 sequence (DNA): TGTGCCAGCAGCCGCAGGGTCACCTACGAGCAGTACTTC. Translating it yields CASSRRVTYEQYF. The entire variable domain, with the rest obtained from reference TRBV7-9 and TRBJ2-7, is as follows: DTGVSQNPRHKITKRGQNVTFRCDPISEHNRLYWYRQTLGQGPEFLTYFQNEAQLEKSRLLSDRFSAERPKGSFSTLEIQRTEQGDSAMYLCASSRRVTYEQYFGPGTRLTVT.

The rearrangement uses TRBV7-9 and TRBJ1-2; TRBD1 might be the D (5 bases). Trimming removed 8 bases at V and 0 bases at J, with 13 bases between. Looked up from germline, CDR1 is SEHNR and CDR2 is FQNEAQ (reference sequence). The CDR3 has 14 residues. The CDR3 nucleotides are TGTGCCAGCCGCGGGGGTAGAGCTAACTATGGCTACACCTTC. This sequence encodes CASRGGRANYGYTF.

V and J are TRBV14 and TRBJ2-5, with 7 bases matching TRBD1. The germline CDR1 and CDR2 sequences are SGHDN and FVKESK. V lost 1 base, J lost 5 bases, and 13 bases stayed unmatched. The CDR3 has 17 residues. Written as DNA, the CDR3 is TGTGCCAGCAGCCAAGGCCCAGGGGGACCATCTACGGAGACCCAGTACTTC. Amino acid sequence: CASSQGPGGPSTETQYF. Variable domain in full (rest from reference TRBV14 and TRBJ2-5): EAGVTQFPSHSVIEKGQTVTLRCDPISGHDNLYWYRRVMGKEIKFLLHFVKESKQDESGMPNNRFLAERTGGTYSTLKVQPAELEDSGVYFCASSQGPGGPSTETQYFGPGTRLLVL.

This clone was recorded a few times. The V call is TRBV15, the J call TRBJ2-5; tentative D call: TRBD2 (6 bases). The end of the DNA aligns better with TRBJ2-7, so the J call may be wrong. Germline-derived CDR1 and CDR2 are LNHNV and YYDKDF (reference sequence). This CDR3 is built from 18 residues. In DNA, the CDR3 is TGTGCCACCAGCAGAGGAAACCTACCGGGACTCGAAACCTACGAGCAGTACTTC. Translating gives CATSRGNLPGLETYEQYF.

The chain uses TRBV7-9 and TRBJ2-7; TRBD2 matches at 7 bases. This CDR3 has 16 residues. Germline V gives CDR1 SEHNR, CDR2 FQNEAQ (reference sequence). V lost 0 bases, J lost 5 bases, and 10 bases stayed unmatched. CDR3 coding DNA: TGTGCCAGCAGCTTAGCGCAGTCCGGGAGGCCCAACGAGCAGTACTTC. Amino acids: CASSLAQSGRPNEQYF. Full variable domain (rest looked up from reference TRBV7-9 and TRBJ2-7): DTGVSQNPRHKITKRGQNVTFRCDPISEHNRLYWYRQTLGQGPEFLTYFQNEAQLEKSRLLSDRFSAERPKGSFSTLEIQRTEQGDSAMYLCASSLAQSGRPNEQYFGPGTRLTVT.

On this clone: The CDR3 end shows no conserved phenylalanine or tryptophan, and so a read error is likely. In DNA, the CDR3 is TGCGCCAGCAGCCAAGATATGTCATATAGCAATCAGCCCCAGCATCTT. This codes for CASSQDMSYSNQPQHL. This chain joins TRBV4-1 and TRBJ1-5, with D unclear. The CDR3 is 16 amino acids. The V end was cut by 0 bases, the J end by 0 bases, with 9 bases between. Germline V gene data show CDR1 as MGHRA and CDR2 as YSYEKL.